These 10 T cell receptor beta chains were sequenced from one sample in a study of blood T cell repertoires in COVID-19. The method was immunoSEQ multiplex PCR; TCRdb's version includes in-frame clones alone and lacks a portion of them. Of a few hundred thousand clones listed, 90% were seen once; the top ten hold roughly 4.3%. The sequencing sample was made of PBMCs or T cells enriched from blood (not recorded which). These receptors originate from a woman under 30 with acute COVID-19.

The J gene is TRBJ2-1, the V gene TRBV5-4, with 7 bases aligning to TRBD1. This CDR3 contains 14 residues. The junction had 0 bases not matched to a gene; V was cut back by 0 bases and J by 3 bases. Germline V gene lookup returns CDR1 SGHNT and CDR2 YYREEE (reference sequence). The CDR3 bases are TGTGCCAGCAGCTTGGGGGACAGCTACAATGAGCAGTTCTTC. Translated: CASSLGDSYNEQFF.

The chain links TRBV18 to TRBJ1-5, with TRBD1 as a possible D gene (6 bases). Trimming took 6 bases from V and 4 from J, leaving 16 bases between them. CDR1 is KGHSH and CDR2 is LQKENI in the germline V gene. This CDR3 comprises 15 residues. Here the CDR3 DNA reads TGTGCCAGCTCTCCCACAGGGTCGGCGAATCAGCCCCAGCATTTT. Protein sequence: CASSPTGSANQPQHF.

The chain employs TRBV6-5 and TRBJ2-5; 8 bases are shared with TRBD2. V gave up 6 bases and J gave up 4 bases; unmatched junction bases: 7. The CDR3 loop spans 14 amino acids. CDR1 is MNHEY and CDR2 is SVGAGI in the germline V gene. This chain's CDR3 is CASSPTGGAETQYF. The CDR3 DNA reads TGTGCCAGCAGCCCAACGGGAGGGGCAGAGACCCAGTACTTC.

This chain uses TRBV28 with TRBJ2-2; possibly TRBD1 for D (5 bases). This CDR3 is built from 15 residues. Trimming removed 1 base at V and 4 bases at J, with 10 bases between. CDR1 is MDHEN and CDR2 is SYDVKM in the germline V gene. CDR3 loop: CASSLYPGPTGELFF. CDR3 nucleotide sequence: TGTGCCAGCAGTTTATACCCAGGGCCCACCGGGGAGCTGTTTTTT.

The chain is built from TRBV5-1 and TRBJ2-4, with 11 bases matching TRBD1. CDR3 length: 15 residues. Per germline, CDR1 SGHRS and CDR2 YFSETQ. The V and J ends lost 4 bases and 8 bases, in that order; junction bases with no gene match: 8. CDR3 region: CASSRGDRGSDIQYF. The CDR3 DNA follows: TGCGCCAGCAGCAGAGGGGACAGGGGGAGTGACATTCAGTACTTC.

This clone was found once. This chain uses TRBV7-9 with TRBJ2-7; TRBD2 agrees at 9 bases. This CDR3 spans 16 amino acids. Unmatched junction bases numbered 10, after V lost 5 bases and J lost 2 bases. The germline gives CDR1 SEHNR, CDR2 FQNEAQ (reference sequence). The CDR3 DNA reads as TGTGCCAGCAGCCCACGCGGGCTAGCGGGAACCTACGAGCAGTACTTC. This codes for CASSPRGLAGTYEQYF.

CDR3 amino acids: CASSLFLAGTLHTDTQYF. In nucleotides, the CDR3 is TGTGCCAGCAGTTTATTTCTAGCGGGGACCTTACACACAGATACGCAGTATTTT. V and J are TRBV27 and TRBJ2-3, with 9 positions matching TRBD2. Germline-derived CDR1 and CDR2 are MNHEY and SMNVEV (reference sequence). Trimming removed 1 base from V and 2 bases from J; junction bases left unmatched: 10. The CDR3 extends over 18 amino acids.

The rearrangement links TRBV2 to TRBJ1-2; D is perhaps TRBD1 (5 bases). V lost 5 bases, J lost 0 bases, and 13 bases lay in between. Germline V gives CDR1 SNHLY, CDR2 FYNNEI. The CDR3 is 15 amino acids. The CDR3 region is CASSTNRQPNYGYTF. As DNA, the CDR3 is TGTGCCAGCAGTACCAATAGACAGCCTAACTATGGCTACACCTTC.

This clone was recorded once. The rearrangement joins TRBV28 to TRBJ2-7; 8 bases line up with TRBD1. The length of the CDR3 is 13 residues. Trimming at V came to 5 bases and at J to 3 bases, leaving 3 bases not matched to a gene. Per germline, CDR1 MDHEN and CDR2 SYDVKM. The CDR3 is CASSAGGYYEQYF. The CDR3 DNA is TGTGCCAGCAGTGCAGGGGGCTACTACGAGCAGTACTTC. Drawing the rest from reference TRBV28 and TRBJ2-7, the complete variable domain is DVKVTQSSRYLVKRTGEKVFLECVQDMDHENMFWYRQDPGLGLRLIYFSYDVKMKEKGDIPEGYSVSREKKERFSLILESASTNQTSMYLCASSAGGYYEQYFGPGTRLTVT.

This clone was observed once. This chain connects TRBV7-8 to TRBJ1-5; D is unclear. Trimming left V 6 bases short and J 4 bases short, with 16 bases between. Germline V gives CDR1 SGHVS, CDR2 FQNEAQ. The CDR3 sequence is 15 residues long. In DNA, the CDR3 is TGTGCCAGCAGTTGGGCGGGCAGAGAGAATCAGCCCCAGCATTTT. Protein: CASSWAGRENQPQHF.